This TCR beta chain was observed in a study of Ad26.COV2.S vaccination and SARS-CoV-2 variants. Study context: The trial was COV1001 and the donor's arm was Ad26.COV2.S. Ad26.COV2.S, an intramuscular injection, was given once or twice 56 days apart.

The method was immunoSEQ multiplex PCR; TCRdb's version includes in-frame clones alone and lacks a portion of them. The data show 300,000 to 450,000 clones, about 88% seen once. The V gene's germline CDR1 is ENHRY and CDR2 SYGVKD. CDR3 length: 17 residues. Trimming cost V 7 bases and J 6 bases; bases outside gene matches: 10. Treatment: roughly 19 received Ad26.COV2.S at low or high dose, single or two shots; about 5 received placebo; per-sample allocation not given. The study sampled participants on day 63 after the first vaccine or placebo injection. The vaccine antigen was prefusion-stabilized Wuhan SARS-CoV-2 spike.

V gene TRBV10-3 combines with J gene TRBJ2-2, with 14 bases fitting TRBD2. This TCR derives from a person between 18 and 65 years old who received the Ad26.COV2.S COVID-19 vaccine or a placebo. Here the sequenced sample was peripheral blood, taken in a trial of Ad26.COV2.S vaccine versus placebo. The CDR3 nucleotides read TGTGCCATCACCCAGGGACTAGCGGGAGTGTTGTCCGGGGAGCTGTTTTTT. It yields the protein CAITQGLAGVLSGELFF.